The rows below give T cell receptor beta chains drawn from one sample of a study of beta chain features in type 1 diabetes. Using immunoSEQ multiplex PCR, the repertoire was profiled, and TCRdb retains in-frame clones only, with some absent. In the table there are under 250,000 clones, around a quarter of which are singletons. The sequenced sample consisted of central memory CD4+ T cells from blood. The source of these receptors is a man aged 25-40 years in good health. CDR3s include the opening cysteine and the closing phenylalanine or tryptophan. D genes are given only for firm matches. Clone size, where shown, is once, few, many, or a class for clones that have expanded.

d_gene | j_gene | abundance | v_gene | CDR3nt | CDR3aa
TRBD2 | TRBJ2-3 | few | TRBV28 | TGTGCCTCCGGGACTAGCGGGAGAGGAGTCGCAGATACGCAGTATTTT | CASGTSGRGVADTQYF
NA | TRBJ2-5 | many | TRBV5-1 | TGCGCCAGCAGCAAGAATCAAGAGACCCAGTACTTC | CASSKNQETQYF
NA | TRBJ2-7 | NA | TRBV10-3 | TGTGCCATCAGTGAGCAACAGGCCTACGAGCAGTACTTC | CAISEQQAYEQYF
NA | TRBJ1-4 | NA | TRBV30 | TGTGCCTCCCAGGGGACAACTAATGAAAAACTGTTTTTT | CASQGTTNEKLFF
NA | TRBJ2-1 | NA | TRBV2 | TGTGCCAGCAGTGAAGCTAGCGGAGTTTACAATGAGCAGTTCTTC | CASSEASGVYNEQFF
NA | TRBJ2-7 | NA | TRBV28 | TGTGCCAGCCGACTTAGCCCCCACGAGCAGTACTTC | CASRLSPHEQYF
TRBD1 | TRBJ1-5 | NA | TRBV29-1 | TGCAGCGTCGGGACAGGAGTTAGCAATCAGCCCCAGCATTTT | CSVGTGVSNQPQHF
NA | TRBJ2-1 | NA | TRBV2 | TGTGCCAGCAGTGCCGAAGGTAGCTCCTACAATGAGCAGTTCTTC | CASSAEGSSYNEQFF
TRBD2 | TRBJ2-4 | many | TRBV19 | TGTGCCAGTAGTACTAGCGGGGACTTCAAAAACATTCAGTACTTC | CASSTSGDFKNIQYF
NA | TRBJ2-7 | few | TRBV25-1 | TGTGCCAGCAGGGGTACCTACGAGCAGTACTTC | CASRGTYEQYF
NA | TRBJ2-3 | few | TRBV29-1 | TGCAGCGTTGGTGTGGGGGGGCCGTCAGATACGCAGTATTTT | CSVGVGGPSDTQYF
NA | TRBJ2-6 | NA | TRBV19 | TGTGCCAGTAATTCCCCCTCTGGGGCCAACGTCCTGACTTTC | CASNSPSGANVLTF
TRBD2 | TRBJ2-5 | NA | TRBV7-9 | TGTGCCAGCAGCACGCGACTAGCGGGGGTAGAGACCCAGTACTTC | CASSTRLAGVETQYF
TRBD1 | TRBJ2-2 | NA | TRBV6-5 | TGTGCCAGCAGACCTACAGGGGATGGGGAGCTGTTTTTT | CASRPTGDGELFF
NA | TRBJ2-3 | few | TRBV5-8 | TGTGCCAGCAGCTTGGGACAGGGACTTAGCACAGATACGCAGTATTTT | CASSLGQGLSTDTQYF
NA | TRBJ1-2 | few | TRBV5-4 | TGTGCCAGCAGCTTGGAGGCAGGGGACAACTATGGCTACACCTTC | CASSLEAGDNYGYTF
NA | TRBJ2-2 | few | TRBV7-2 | TGTGCCAGCAGCTCAGGGGTAGCGGCCACCGGGGAGCTGTTTTTT | CASSSGVAATGELFF
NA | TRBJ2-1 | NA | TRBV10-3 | TGTGCCATGGCTGGAGGTGTCAATGAGCAGTTCTTC | CAMAGGVNEQFF
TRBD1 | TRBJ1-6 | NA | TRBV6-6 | TGTGCCAGCAGTGACACAGGGGCTTCACCCCTCCACTTT | CASSDTGASPLHF
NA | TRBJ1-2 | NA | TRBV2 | TGTGCCAGGGGGATTCGACAGTATGGCTACACCTTC | CARGIRQYGYTF
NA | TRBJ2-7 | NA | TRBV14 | TGTGCCAGCAGCCAAGATTCCTACAGCTACGAGCAGTACTTC | CASSQDSYSYEQYF
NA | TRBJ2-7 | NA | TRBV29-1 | TGCAGCGCGAAAGCGACGGGGGAGCAGTACTTC | CSAKATGEQYF
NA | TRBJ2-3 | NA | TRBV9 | TGTGCCAGCAGCTCAACCTTGGACAGCGCCAGCACAGATACGCAGTATTTT | CASSSTLDSASTDTQYF
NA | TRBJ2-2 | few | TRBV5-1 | TGCGCCAGCAGCCCACAGGGTAGCGGGGAGCTGTTTTTT | CASSPQGSGELFF
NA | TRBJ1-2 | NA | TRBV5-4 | TGTGCCAGCAGCTTCGAGGGTCCGCGGGGGTCCTCAATTGGCTACACCTTC | CASSFEGPRGSSIGYTF
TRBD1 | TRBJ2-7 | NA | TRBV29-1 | TGCAGCGTTGGGGCCGGACAGGGTCGTTCCTACGAGCAGTACTTC | CSVGAGQGRSYEQYF
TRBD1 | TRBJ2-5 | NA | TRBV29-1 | TGCAGCGTCAATGCAGGGGGCCTGGAGACCCAGTACTTC | CSVNAGGLETQYF
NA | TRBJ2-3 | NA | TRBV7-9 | TGTGCCAGCAGCCCCCGGGGCGGTAGCACAGATACGCAGTATTTT | CASSPRGGSTDTQYF
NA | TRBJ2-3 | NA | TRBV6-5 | TGTGCCAGCGCGGCTTCGCCCCTCACAGATACGCAGTATTTT | CASAASPLTDTQYF
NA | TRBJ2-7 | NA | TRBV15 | TGTGCCACCAGCAGATCAGGGTACGAGCAGTACTTC | CATSRSGYEQYF
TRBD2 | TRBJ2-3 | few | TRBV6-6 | TGTGCCAGCAGTCTAGCGGGGATGAGCACAGATACGCAGTATTTT | CASSLAGMSTDTQYF
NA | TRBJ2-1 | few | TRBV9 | TGTGCCAGCAGCGCTGACGATTACCCGTACAATGAGCAGTTCTTC | CASSADDYPYNEQFF
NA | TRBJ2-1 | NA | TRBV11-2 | TGTGCCAGCAGCTTAGATTGGCTGGATGAGCAGTTCTTC | CASSLDWLDEQFF
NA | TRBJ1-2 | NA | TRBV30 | TGTGCCTGGAGTGGTGGCAGGGACTATGGCTACACCTTC | CAWSGGRDYGYTF
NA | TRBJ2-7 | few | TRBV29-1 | TGCAGCGTTGGGGACAACCCCTACGAGCAGTACTTC | CSVGDNPYEQYF
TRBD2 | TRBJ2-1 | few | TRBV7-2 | TGTGCCAGCAGCTTATGGATACTAGCGGGAAACAATGAGCAGTTCTTC | CASSLWILAGNNEQFF
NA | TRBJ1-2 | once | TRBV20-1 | TGCAGTGCTTTCCAGGGTGGTGGCTACACCTTC | CSAFQGGGYTF
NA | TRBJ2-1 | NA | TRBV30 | TGTGCCTGGAGTGAAATTGAGCAGTTCTTC | CAWSEIEQFF
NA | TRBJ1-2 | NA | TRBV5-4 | TGTGCCAGCAGCGCCAGCTATGGCTACACCTTC | CASSASYGYTF
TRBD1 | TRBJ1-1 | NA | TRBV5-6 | TGTGCCAGCAGCTTGGTTGACAGGGATCATTCGTTCTTT | CASSLVDRDHSFF
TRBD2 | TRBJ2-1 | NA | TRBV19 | TGTGCCAGTAGTATTCAGCGGGGGGGCAATGAGCAGTTCTTC | CASSIQRGGNEQFF
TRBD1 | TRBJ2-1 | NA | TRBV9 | TGTGCCAGCAGCGTAGTAGGGACAGGGCTTAATGAGCAGTTCTTC | CASSVVGTGLNEQFF